Each of the 10 T cell receptor beta chains below was sequenced from the same sample in a study of blood T cell repertoires in COVID-19. TCRdb's copy holds only in-frame clones and misses some; the assay was immunoSEQ multiplex PCR. This repertoire shows around 100,000 clones, approximately 88% found once; its top ten account for 0.7% to 1%. Sequencing input: peripheral blood. All receptors come from a woman between 70 and 85 years old with acute or convalescent COVID-19.

This chain connects TRBV6-1 to TRBJ1-1; tentatively, D is TRBD1 (6 bases). V dropped 4 bases and J dropped 2 bases, with 17 bases sitting between them. The length of the CDR3 is 16 residues. CDR1 MNHNS and CDR2 SASEGT come from the germline V gene. CDR3 DNA sequence: TGTGCCAGCAGTGCTACACCTCAGGGGAGTAACACTGAAGCTTTCTTT. Protein product: CASSATPQGSNTEAFF.

V usage is TRBV20-1 and J usage is TRBJ1-6, with a weak D call TRBD1 (5 bases). Germline assignment: CDR1 DFQATT and CDR2 SNEGSKA (reference sequence). There are 14 residues in the CDR3. Trimming shortened V by 3 bases and J by 7 bases, and 13 bases separated the two germline ends. DNA for the CDR3: TGCAGTGCTAGTTTTTCAGGGAGGAATTCACCCCTCCACTTT. It translates to CSASFSGRNSPLHF.

This clone occurred a few times. This chain joins TRBV18 and TRBJ1-2; 9 bases fit TRBD1. The CDR3 has 15 amino acids. V lost 4 bases and J lost 6; bases outside the gene matches: 9. Germline V gene lookup returns CDR1 KGHSH and CDR2 LQKENI. CDR3 region: CASSLQGAQGDGYTF. CDR3 nucleotides: TGTGCCAGCTCACTACAGGGGGCGCAGGGTGATGGCTACACCTTC.

V and J are TRBV10-3 and TRBJ1-2; D not certain. Germline CDR1 reads ENHRY; CDR2 reads SYGVKD. The CDR3 is 13 amino acids. Trimming pared 6 bases from V and 1 base from J, leaving 9 bases between. The CDR3 sequence is CAISLQLNYGYTF. CDR3 sequence (DNA): TGTGCCATCAGCCTACAGCTTAACTATGGCTACACCTTC.

This clone was observed a handful of times. V and J are TRBV4-1 and TRBJ2-2; tentatively, D is TRBD2 (6 bases). Trimming left V 8 bases short and J 2 bases short, with 12 bases between. The germline V gene encodes CDR1 MGHRA and CDR2 YSYEKL. This CDR3 has 14 residues. CDR3 nucleotide sequence: TGCGCCAGCCGGGAGCGGTTAAACACCGGGGAGCTGTTTTTT. The encoded protein is CASRERLNTGELFF.

The table lists this clone with a few counts. This sequence joins TRBV5-1 and TRBJ2-3, with D possibly TRBD1 on 6 matching bases. Trimming took off 4 bases at V and 4 bases at J, with 13 bases between the two ends. This CDR3 contains 14 residues. Germline CDR1 SGHRS, CDR2 YFSETQ. The CDR3, as DNA: TGCGCCAGCAGCCTTGCTAACAGGGCAGATACGCAGTATTTT. Translating gives CASSLANRADTQYF.

As DNA, the CDR3 is TGTGCCAGCAGCTCCGGGACAGTGGCCACAGATACGCAGTATTTT. Its protein is CASSSGTVATDTQYF. This rearrangement joins TRBV7-3 to TRBJ2-3; 7 bases are a match to TRBD1. The CDR3 contains 15 residues. Germline V gene data show CDR1 as SGHTA and CDR2 as FQGTGA. The ends lost 4 bases at V and 2 bases at J; junction bases unmatched: 6.

The chain is built from TRBV6-1 and TRBJ2-7; possibly TRBD1 for D (5 bases). The CDR3 consists of 11 residues. The germline V gene encodes CDR1 MNHNS and CDR2 SASEGT. V was shortened by 7 bases and J by 4 bases, with 8 bases between the two germline ends. In DNA form, the CDR3 reads TGTGCCAGCACAGGGTTGTACGAGCAGTACTTC. Translated: CASTGLYEQYF.

The chain joins TRBV4-1 to TRBJ2-5; 16 nucleotides agree with TRBD2. The junction had 9 bases not matched to a gene; V was cut back by 4 bases and J by 4 bases. Germline CDR1 reads MGHRA; CDR2 reads YSYEKL. This CDR3 spans 18 amino acids. The CDR3 protein is CASSPTGTSGRGGETQYF. In nucleotides, the CDR3 is TGCGCCAGCAGCCCAACCGGGACTAGCGGGAGGGGAGGAGAGACCCAGTACTTC.

The V gene is TRBV7-3, the J gene TRBJ2-7; TRBD2 matches at 10 bases. CDR3 length: 15 amino acids. Germline assignment: CDR1 SGHTA and CDR2 FQGTGA. Trimming removed 5 bases from V and 2 bases from J; junction bases left unmatched: 6. The CDR3 sequence is CASSPGLASTYEQYF. In DNA form, the CDR3 reads TGTGCCAGCAGCCCGGGACTAGCGTCAACCTACGAGCAGTACTTC.